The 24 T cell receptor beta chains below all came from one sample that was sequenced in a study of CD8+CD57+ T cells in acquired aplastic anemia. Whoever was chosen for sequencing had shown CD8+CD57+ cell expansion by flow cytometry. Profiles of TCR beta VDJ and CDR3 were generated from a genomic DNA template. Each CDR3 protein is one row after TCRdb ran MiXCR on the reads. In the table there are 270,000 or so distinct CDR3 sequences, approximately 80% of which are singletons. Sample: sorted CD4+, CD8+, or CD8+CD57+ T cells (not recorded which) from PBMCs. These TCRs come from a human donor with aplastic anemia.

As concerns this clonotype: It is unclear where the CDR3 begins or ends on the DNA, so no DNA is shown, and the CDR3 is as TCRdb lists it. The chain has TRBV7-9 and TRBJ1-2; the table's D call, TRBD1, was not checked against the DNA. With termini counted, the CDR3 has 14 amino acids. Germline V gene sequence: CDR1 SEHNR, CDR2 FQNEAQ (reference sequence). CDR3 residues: CASSFGTGSYGYTF.

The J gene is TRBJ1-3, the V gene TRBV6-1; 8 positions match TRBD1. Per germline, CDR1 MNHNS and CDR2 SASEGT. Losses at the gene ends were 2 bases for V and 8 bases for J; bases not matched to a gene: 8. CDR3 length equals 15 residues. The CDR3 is CASSESGEQGDTIYF. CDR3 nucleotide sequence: TGTGCCAGCAGTGAATCGGGGGAACAGGGGGACACCATATATTTT.

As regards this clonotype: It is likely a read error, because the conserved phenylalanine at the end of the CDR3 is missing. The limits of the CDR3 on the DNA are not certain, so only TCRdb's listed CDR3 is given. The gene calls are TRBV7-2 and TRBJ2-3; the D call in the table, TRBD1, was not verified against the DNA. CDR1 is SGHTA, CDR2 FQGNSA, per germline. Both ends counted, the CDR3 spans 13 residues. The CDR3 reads CASSYRPDGTALS.

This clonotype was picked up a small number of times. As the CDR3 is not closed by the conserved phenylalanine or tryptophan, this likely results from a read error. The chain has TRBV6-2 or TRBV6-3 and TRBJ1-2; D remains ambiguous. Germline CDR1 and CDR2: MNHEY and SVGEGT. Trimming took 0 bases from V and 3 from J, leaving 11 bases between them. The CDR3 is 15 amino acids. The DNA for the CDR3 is TGTGCCAGCAGTTACTCGAGGCAGCCTCACTATGGCTACACCTCC. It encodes CASSYSRQPHYGYTS.

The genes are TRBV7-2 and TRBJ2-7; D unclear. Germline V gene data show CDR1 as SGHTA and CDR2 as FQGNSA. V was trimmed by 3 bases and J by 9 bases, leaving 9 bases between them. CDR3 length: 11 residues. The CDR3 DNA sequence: TGTGCCAGCAGCTTTTATCTCGCGCAGTACGTC. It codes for CASSFYLAQYV.

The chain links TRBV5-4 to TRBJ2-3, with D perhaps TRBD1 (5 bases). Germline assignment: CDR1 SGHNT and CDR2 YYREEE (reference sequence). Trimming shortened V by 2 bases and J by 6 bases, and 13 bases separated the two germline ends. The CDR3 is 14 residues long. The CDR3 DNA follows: TGTGCCAGCAGCTTTGGCCAGGGTCCCGATACGCAGTATTTT. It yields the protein CASSFGQGPDTQYF.

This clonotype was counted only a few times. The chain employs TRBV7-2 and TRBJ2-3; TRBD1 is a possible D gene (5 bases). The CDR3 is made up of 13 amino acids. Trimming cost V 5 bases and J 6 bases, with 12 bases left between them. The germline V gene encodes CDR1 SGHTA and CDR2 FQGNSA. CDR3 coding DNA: TGTGCCAGCAGCGTAACAGGATCGGATACGCAGTATTTT. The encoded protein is CASSVTGSDTQYF.

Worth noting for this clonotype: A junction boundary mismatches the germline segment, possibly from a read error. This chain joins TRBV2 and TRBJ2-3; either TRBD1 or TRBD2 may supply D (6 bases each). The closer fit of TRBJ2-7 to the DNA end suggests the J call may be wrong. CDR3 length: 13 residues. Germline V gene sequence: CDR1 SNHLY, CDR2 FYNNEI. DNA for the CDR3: TGTGCCGGCAGTGACGGGGGCACAGATACGCAGTACTTC. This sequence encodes CAGSDGGTDTQYF.

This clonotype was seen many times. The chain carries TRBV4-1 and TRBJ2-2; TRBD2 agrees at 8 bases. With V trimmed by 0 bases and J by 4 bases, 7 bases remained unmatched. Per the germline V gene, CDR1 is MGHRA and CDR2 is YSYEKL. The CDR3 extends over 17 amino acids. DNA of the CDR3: TGCGCCAGCAGCCAAGATTGGGCGGGGGGAAGCACCGGGGAGCTGTTTTTT. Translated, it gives CASSQDWAGGSTGELFF.

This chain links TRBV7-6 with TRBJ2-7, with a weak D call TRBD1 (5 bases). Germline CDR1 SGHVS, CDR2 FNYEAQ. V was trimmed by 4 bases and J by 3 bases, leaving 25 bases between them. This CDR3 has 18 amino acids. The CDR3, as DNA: TGTGCCAGCAGCTCTCACCCAGGGCTATCACCCCTCCACTACGAGCAGTACGTC. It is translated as CASSSHPGLSPLHYEQYV.

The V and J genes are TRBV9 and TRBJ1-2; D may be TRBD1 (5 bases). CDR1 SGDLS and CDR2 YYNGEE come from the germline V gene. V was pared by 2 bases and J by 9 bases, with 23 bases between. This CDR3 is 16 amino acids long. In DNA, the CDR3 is TGTGCCAGCAGCGTGGGGCGAGCGGACACAGATAATCGCTACACCTTC. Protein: CASSVGRADTDNRYTF.

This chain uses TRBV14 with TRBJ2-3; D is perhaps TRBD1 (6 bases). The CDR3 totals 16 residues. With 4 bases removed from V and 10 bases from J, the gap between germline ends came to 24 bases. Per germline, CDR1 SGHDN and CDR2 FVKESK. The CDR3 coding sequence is TGTGCCAGCAGCCCAGATCCAAGGGGGATGAACACTGCGCAGTATTTT. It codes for CASSPDPRGMNTAQYF.

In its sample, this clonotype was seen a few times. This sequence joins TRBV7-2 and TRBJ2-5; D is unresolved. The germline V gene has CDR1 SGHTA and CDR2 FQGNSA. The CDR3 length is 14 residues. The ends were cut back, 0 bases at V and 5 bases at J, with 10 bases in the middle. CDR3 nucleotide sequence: TGTGCCAGCAGCTTAGCCAGCGAGCCCGAGACCCAGTACTTC. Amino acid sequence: CASSLASEPETQYF.

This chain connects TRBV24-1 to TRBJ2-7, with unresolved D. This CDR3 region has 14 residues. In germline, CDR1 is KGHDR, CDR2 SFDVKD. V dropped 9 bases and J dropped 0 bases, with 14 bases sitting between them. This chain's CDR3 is CATLNYHHSYEQYF. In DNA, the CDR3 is TGTGCCACCTTGAACTACCACCACTCCTACGAGCAGTACTTC.

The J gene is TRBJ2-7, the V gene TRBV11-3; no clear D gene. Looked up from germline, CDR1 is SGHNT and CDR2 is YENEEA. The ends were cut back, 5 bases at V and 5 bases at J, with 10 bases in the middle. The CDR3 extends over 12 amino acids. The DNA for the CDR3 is TGTGCCAGCAGCCAAGACGGAGACGAGCAGTACTTC. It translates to CASSQDGDEQYF.

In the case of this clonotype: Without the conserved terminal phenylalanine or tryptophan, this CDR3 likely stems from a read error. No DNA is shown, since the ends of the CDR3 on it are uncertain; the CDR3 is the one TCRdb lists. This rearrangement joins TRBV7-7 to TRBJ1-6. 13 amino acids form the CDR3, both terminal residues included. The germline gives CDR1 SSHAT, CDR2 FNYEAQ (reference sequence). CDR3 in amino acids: CASSPHTSQRHHH.

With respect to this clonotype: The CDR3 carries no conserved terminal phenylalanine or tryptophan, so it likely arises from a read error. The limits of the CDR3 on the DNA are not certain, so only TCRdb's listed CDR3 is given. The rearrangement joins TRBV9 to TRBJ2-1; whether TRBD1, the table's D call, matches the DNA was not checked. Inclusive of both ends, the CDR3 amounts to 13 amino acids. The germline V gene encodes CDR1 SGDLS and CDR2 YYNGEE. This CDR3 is CASSNGDSYDKFL.

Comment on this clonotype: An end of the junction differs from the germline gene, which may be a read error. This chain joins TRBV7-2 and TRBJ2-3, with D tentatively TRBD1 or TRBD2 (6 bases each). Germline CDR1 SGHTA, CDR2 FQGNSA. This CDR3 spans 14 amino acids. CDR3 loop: CASSHTGTQPPQFF. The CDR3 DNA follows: TGCGCCAGCAGCCATACAGGGACTCAGCCTCCGCAGTTTTTT.

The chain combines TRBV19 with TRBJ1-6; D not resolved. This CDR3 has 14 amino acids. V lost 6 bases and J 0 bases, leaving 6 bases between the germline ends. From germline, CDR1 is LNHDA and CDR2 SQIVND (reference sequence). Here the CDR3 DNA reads TGTGCCAGTAGGTGGGGCTCCTATAATTCACCCCTCCACTTT. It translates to CASRWGSYNSPLHF.

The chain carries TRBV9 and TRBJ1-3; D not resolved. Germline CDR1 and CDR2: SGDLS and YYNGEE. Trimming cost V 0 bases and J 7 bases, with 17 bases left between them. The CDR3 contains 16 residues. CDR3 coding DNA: TGTGCCAGCAGCGTAGAGGACTATCCCCTGGTGAACACCATATATTTT. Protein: CASSVEDYPLVNTIYF.

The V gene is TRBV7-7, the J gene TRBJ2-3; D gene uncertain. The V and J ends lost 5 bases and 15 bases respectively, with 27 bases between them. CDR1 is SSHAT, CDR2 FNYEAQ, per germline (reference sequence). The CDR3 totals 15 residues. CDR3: CASSPTSADAESFYF. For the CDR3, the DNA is TGTGCCAGCAGCCCAACCAGCGCAGATGCAGAGTCTTTTTATTTT.

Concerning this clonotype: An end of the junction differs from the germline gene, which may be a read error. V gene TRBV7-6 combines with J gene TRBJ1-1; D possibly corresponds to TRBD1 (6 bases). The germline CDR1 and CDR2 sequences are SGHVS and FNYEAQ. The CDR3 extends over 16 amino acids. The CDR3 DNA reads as TGTGCCAGCAGCCAAGGGGGGGCAGGCGCGTACACTGAGGCTTTCTTT. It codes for CASSQGGAGAYTEAFF.

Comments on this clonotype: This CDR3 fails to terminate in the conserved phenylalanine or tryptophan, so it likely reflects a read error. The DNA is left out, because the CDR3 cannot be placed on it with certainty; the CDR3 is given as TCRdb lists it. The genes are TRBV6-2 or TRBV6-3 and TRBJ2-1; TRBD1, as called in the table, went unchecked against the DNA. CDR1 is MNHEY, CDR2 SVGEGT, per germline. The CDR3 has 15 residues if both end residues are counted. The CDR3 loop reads CASSIAGAAYEQYFV.

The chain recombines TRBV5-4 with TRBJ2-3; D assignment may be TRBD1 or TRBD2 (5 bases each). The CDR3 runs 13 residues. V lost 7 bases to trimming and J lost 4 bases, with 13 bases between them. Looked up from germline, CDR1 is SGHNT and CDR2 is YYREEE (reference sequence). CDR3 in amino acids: CASGVGESDTQYF. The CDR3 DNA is TGTGCCAGCGGCGTGGGGGAGTCAGATACGCAGTATTTT.